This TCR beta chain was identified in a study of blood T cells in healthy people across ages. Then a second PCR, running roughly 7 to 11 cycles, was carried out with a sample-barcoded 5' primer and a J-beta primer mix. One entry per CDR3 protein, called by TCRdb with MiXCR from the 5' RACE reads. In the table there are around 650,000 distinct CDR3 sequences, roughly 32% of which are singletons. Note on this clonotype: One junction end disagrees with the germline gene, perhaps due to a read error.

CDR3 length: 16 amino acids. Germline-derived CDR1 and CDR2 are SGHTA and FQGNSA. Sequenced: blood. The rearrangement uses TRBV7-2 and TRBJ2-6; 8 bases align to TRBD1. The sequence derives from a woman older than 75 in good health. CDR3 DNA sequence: TGTGCCAGCAACTTATCCCAGGGGGCTAGGGCCAACGTCCTGACTTTC. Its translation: CASNLSQGARANVLTF.